A single sample is the source of the 13 T cell receptor beta chains below, sequenced in a study of T cells expressing NK-cell markers. TCRdb re-called the 5' RACE reads and shows each CDR3 protein once, DNA omitted. The table gives 150,000 or so distinct CDR3 sequences; the top ten clones make up roughly 35% of it. Sequenced input: blood T cells: a sorted CD56 or NKG2C T cell subset, CD4+ or CD8+ T cells, or bulk PBMC T cells (not recorded which). Receptor source: a woman aged 45-60 years in good health.

The chain uses TRBV7-6 and TRBJ2-3; TCRdb proposes TRBD1, but this gene call is untestable without DNA. The CDR3 length is 16 residues. CDR1 and CDR2 from the germline V gene are SGHVS and FNYEAQ. This CDR3 reads CASSAQTGGALVTQYF.

The chain has TRBV20-1 and TRBJ2-3; the D gene TCRdb calls, TRBD2, cannot be checked with no DNA. The germline V gene has CDR1 DFQATT and CDR2 SNEGSKA (reference sequence). The CDR3 is made up of 16 amino acids. CDR3 region: CSAPFPGLEGGDTQYF.

The CDR3 sequence: CSVLGQWSTEAFF. The rearrangement links TRBV29-1 to TRBJ1-1; lacking DNA, the TRBD1 call made by TCRdb goes unchecked. The CDR3 spans 13 residues. Germline assignment: CDR1 SQVTM and CDR2 ANQGSEA. The full variable domain, rest sourced from reference TRBV29-1 and TRBJ1-1, is SAVISQKPSRDICQRGTSLTIQCQVDSQVTMMFWYRQQPGQSLTLIATANQGSEATYESGFVIDKFPISRPNLTFSTLTVSNMSPEDSSIYLCSVLGQWSTEAFFGQGTRLTVV.

The J gene is TRBJ1-1, the V gene TRBV11-3; TCRdb picks TRBD1, but there is no DNA to check that call. This CDR3 is built from 14 residues. Germline V gene data show CDR1 as SGHNT and CDR2 as YENEEA. The CDR3 sequence: CASSLDPGYRVAFF.

This rearrangement joins TRBV25-1 to TRBJ1-2; TCRdb's D gene call, TRBD1, goes unchecked for lack of DNA. CDR3 size: 12 residues. Looked up from germline, CDR1 is MGHDK and CDR2 is SYGVNS. CDR3 region: CATQGGRYGYTF.

The V gene is TRBV2, the J gene TRBJ1-3. The CDR3 is 14 amino acids. Per germline, CDR1 SNHLY and CDR2 FYNNEI. The CDR3 sequence is CASSDVSSGNTIYF.

The chain is built from TRBV3-1 and TRBJ1-1; TCRdb picks TRBD1, but there is no DNA to check that call. The CDR3 spans 16 residues. Germline V gives CDR1 LGHDT, CDR2 YNNKEL (reference sequence). The CDR3 reads CASSQDIWGVDTEAFF. The variable domain in full, with the rest retrieved from reference TRBV3-1 and TRBJ1-1, is DTAVSQTPKYLVTQMGNDKSIKCEQNLGHDTMYWYKQDSKKFLKIMFSYNNKELIINETVPNRFSPKSPDKAHLNLHINSLELGDSAVYFCASSQDIWGVDTEAFFGQGTRLTVV.

The chain has TRBV12-3 or TRBV12-4 and TRBJ2-5. The CDR3 contains 19 residues. CDR3 protein: CASSFSTTWVGGDQETQYF.

The rearrangement links TRBV10-1 to TRBJ2-2; there is no DNA to check the TCRdb D call of TRBD2. CDR3 size: 13 residues. Germline V gives CDR1 WNHNN, CDR2 SYGVQD (reference sequence). CDR3 residues: CASHGLDTGELFF.

V usage is TRBV19 and J usage is TRBJ2-1; there is no DNA to check the TCRdb D call of TRBD2. The germline V gene has CDR1 LNHDA and CDR2 SQIVND (reference sequence). The CDR3 loop spans 14 amino acids. The CDR3 loop is CASRAREWSDEQFF.

V is TRBV30 and J is TRBJ2-3; absent DNA, TCRdb's TRBD1 call cannot be checked. From germline, CDR1 is GTSNPN and CDR2 SVGIG (reference sequence). CDR3 size: 14 residues. CDR3 residues: CAWDTGASTDTQYF.

The chain employs TRBV6-6 and TRBJ2-3; checking the TCRdb D call of TRBD1 is not possible without DNA. Germline V gene lookup returns CDR1 MNHNY and CDR2 SVGAGI (reference sequence). The CDR3 has 12 residues. Here the CDR3 reads CASSRGEDTQYF.

The chain carries TRBV20-1 and TRBJ2-1; TCRdb reports TRBD1, a call that lacks DNA to check it against. Germline CDR1 is DFQATT and CDR2 is SNEGSKA (reference sequence). The length of the CDR3 is 14 residues. CDR3 amino acids: CSARGTQVYNEQFF.